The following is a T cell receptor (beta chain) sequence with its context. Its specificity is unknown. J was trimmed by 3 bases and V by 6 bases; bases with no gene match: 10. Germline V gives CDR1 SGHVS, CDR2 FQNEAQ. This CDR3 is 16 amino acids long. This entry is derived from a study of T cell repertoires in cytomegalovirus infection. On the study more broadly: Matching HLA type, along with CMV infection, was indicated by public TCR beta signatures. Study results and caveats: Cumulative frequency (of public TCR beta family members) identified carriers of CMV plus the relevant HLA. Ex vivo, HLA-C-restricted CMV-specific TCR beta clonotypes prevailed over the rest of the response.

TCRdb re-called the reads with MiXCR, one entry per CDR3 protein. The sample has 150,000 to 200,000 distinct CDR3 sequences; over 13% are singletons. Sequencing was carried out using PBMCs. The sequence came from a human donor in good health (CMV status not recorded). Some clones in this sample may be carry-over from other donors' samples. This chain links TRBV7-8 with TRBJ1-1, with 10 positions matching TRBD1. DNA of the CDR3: TGTGCCAGCAGTTATCGGACAGGGGGGGTCGACACTGAAGCTTTCTTT. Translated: CASSYRTGGVDTEAFF.